Listed below are T cell receptor beta chains from one sample, sequenced in a study of shared clonotypes between healthy human individuals. Only in-frame clones appear in the TCRdb table, and some are missing; sequencing was by immunoSEQ multiplex PCR. The sample includes hundreds of thousands of clones, 77% of them seen just once. The specimen was PBMCs. Every receptor here comes from a woman aged 35 to 49 in good health. Some clones in this sample may be carry-over from other donors' samples. Each CDR3 is given with its conserved first and last residue. A D gene is named only where the DNA matches it firmly. Some rows have no size entry. The others give once, few or many, or a class for an expanded clone.

V	size	J	D	DNA	CDR3
TRBV5-1	NA	TRBJ2-7	NA	TGCGCCAGCAGTGAAGGAACGTACGAGCAGTACTTC	CASSEGTYEQYF
TRBV27	NA	TRBJ2-1	NA	TGTGCCAGCAGTTTACGGGCCGGCCTTTGGGGGAATGAGCAGTTCTTC	CASSLRAGLWGNEQFF
TRBV9	NA	TRBJ2-6	NA	TGTGCCAGCAGCGTACAGACTACTATTTCTGGGGCCAACGTCCTGACTTTC	CASSVQTTISGANVLTF
TRBV28	NA	TRBJ1-1	TRBD1	TGTGCCAGCAGTCCCACAGGGGGAAGCACTGAAGCTTTCTTT	CASSPTGGSTEAFF
TRBV28	NA	TRBJ1-1	NA	TGTGCAGTGGGACAACTGAACACTGAAGCTTTCTTT	CAVGQLNTEAFF
TRBV5-1	NA	TRBJ2-4	TRBD2	TGCGCCAGCAGCGGGGAGGGTTTAGATTATGGCATTCAGTACTTC	CASSGEGLDYGIQYF
TRBV11-2	once	TRBJ2-2	TRBD2	TGTGCCAGCAGCACCGCGCTAGCGGGAGTAGGCACCGGGGAGCTGTTTTTT	CASSTALAGVGTGELFF
TRBV28	NA	TRBJ2-7	NA	TGTGCCAGCAGTTTAAAGGGTGAGCAGTACTTC	CASSLKGEQYF
TRBV9	NA	TRBJ2-5	TRBD2	TGTGCCAGCAGCCCCCGGACTAGCGGGATCGGGGAGACCCAGTACTTC	CASSPRTSGIGETQYF
TRBV4-3	NA	TRBJ2-7	TRBD1	TGCGCCAGCAGCCAAGTGGAGTGGACAGGGGGGTTCCACTTGTACGAGCAGTACTTC	CASSQVEWTGGFHLYEQYF
TRBV11-3	NA	TRBJ2-5	NA	TGTGCCAGCAGCCCGACTAGCCAAGAGACCCAGTACTTC	CASSPTSQETQYF
TRBV9	NA	TRBJ1-1	NA	TGTGCCAGCAGCCCCCACGGAGAGGGGACTGAAGCTTTCTTT	CASSPHGEGTEAFF
TRBV28	many	TRBJ1-1	NA	TGTGCCAGCAGTTTATTAGCCCGGGCAGGGTTTACTGAAGCTTTCTTT	CASSLLARAGFTEAFF
TRBV19	NA	TRBJ1-5	NA	TGTGCCAGTAATACAGATGATAGCAATCAGCCCCAGCATTTT	CASNTDDSNQPQHF
TRBV7-3	NA	TRBJ2-7	TRBD2	TGTGCCAGCAGCCCGACTAGCGGGAGACCTCACGAGCAGTACTTC	CASSPTSGRPHEQYF
TRBV2	NA	TRBJ2-2	TRBD2	TGTGCCGGCTCCGGGACTAGGGGCACCGGGGAGCTGTTTTTT	CAGSGTRGTGELFF
TRBV27	NA	TRBJ2-2	NA	TGTGCCAGCAGGAACCTTGGCACCGGGGAGCTGTTTTTT	CASRNLGTGELFF
TRBV6-5	NA	TRBJ2-5	TRBD2	TGTGCCAGCAGTTACCGGGCTAGCGGGACGGAGACCCAGTACTTC	CASSYRASGTETQYF
TRBV13	NA	TRBJ2-3	TRBD1	TGTGCCAGCAGCTTCGGACAGGGGAACACAGATACGCAGTATTTT	CASSFGQGNTDTQYF
TRBV5-6	few	TRBJ1-1	NA	TGTGCCAGCAGCTTCGAGGGGCTTAATGAAGCTTTCTTT	CASSFEGLNEAFF
TRBV7-9	NA	TRBJ2-1	NA	TGTGCCAGCAGCCTTGATTTGTTAAATGAGCAGTTCTTC	CASSLDLLNEQFF
TRBV7-2	few	TRBJ2-7	NA	TGTGCCAGCAGCGCCGGGACCCAAGGCTACGAGCAGTACTTC	CASSAGTQGYEQYF
TRBV30	NA	TRBJ2-7	TRBD2	TGTGCCTGGACCCGAGGGGTAGCGGGAGGGGACGAGCAGTACTTC	CAWTRGVAGGDEQYF
TRBV11-2	NA	TRBJ2-7	TRBD1	TGTGCCAGCAGCTTAGTGGGGACAGGGTCCTTTTACGAGCAGTACTTC	CASSLVGTGSFYEQYF
TRBV7-2	NA	TRBJ1-1	NA	TGTGCCAGCAGCTCACGCGGCCCCGAAGCTTTCTTT	CASSSRGPEAFF
TRBV7-2	NA	TRBJ2-5	NA	TGTGCCAGCAGCTTAGCGGCCACCACCCAAGAGACCCAGTACTTC	CASSLAATTQETQYF
TRBV30	many	TRBJ2-1	NA	TGTGCCTGGAGTGTAGGTGGGAGCGCCACCTACAATGAGCAGTTCTTC	CAWSVGGSATYNEQFF
TRBV10-3	NA	TRBJ2-1	TRBD1	TGTGCCATCTCCAAAGACAGGGACAATGAGCAGTTCTTC	CAISKDRDNEQFF
TRBV7-9	NA	TRBJ2-1	TRBD2	TGTGCCAGCAGCTTACTAGCGGGAGGGTACAATGAGCAGTTCTTC	CASSLLAGGYNEQFF
TRBV5-1	NA	TRBJ2-3	TRBD2	TGCGCCAGCAGCCGGGACTACTTTGGTAGCACAGATACGCAGTATTTT	CASSRDYFGSTDTQYF
TRBV20-1	few	TRBJ1-1	NA	TGCAGTGCTGGGGGCGCTGAAGCTTTCTTT	CSAGGAEAFF
TRBV9	NA	TRBJ2-2	TRBD2	TGTGCCAGCAGCGTAGTAGCGGGAGTGAGCACCGGGGAGCTGTTTTTT	CASSVVAGVSTGELFF
TRBV30	NA	TRBJ2-7	TRBD1	TGTGCCTGGAGTTTTCGGGACAGGGACCCCGAGCAGTACTTC	CAWSFRDRDPEQYF
TRBV18	NA	TRBJ2-7	TRBD2	TGTGCCAGCTCACCCTCCGGCGGGAGGGTTTACGAGCAGTACTTC	CASSPSGGRVYEQYF
TRBV30	few	TRBJ2-3	TRBD2	TGTGCCTGGAGTGCCCTCGGGGGGTTGGGCACAGATACGCAGTATTTT	CAWSALGGLGTDTQYF
TRBV15	NA	TRBJ1-5	NA	TGTGCCACCAGCCTCACGACAGATCAGCCCCAGCATTTT	CATSLTTDQPQHF
TRBV29-1	NA	TRBJ2-1	TRBD2	TGCAGCGTTTCACAGGACTCGCTAGCGGGAGACAATGAGCAGTTCTTC	CSVSQDSLAGDNEQFF
TRBV10-3	NA	TRBJ1-2	NA	TGTGCCATCAGTGACCCCAGGGAAGGGATTTATGGCTACACCTTC	CAISDPREGIYGYTF
TRBV30	NA	TRBJ2-2	NA	TGTGCCTGGAGTGTAATCAACACCGGGGAGCTGTTTTTT	CAWSVINTGELFF
TRBV30	NA	TRBJ2-1	NA	TGTGCCTGGAGTGTATGGCAGGGGCGATCAAATGAGCAGTTCTTC	CAWSVWQGRSNEQFF
TRBV2	once	TRBJ2-4	NA	TGTGCCAGCAGTGTTGAGGCGAACGGGGAAAACATTCAGTACTTC	CASSVEANGENIQYF
TRBV7-2	NA	TRBJ2-1	TRBD2	TGTGCCAGCAGCTTTACGACTAGCGGGAGGCTGGAGCAGTTCTTC	CASSFTTSGRLEQFF
TRBV27	NA	TRBJ2-3	TRBD1	TGTGCCAGCAGTCCGACAGGGGGCGTAACAGATACGCAGTATTTT	CASSPTGGVTDTQYF
TRBV18	NA	TRBJ2-5	NA	TGTGCCAGCTCAGCTTCTGCAGGAGCCCAAGAGACCCAGTACTTC	CASSASAGAQETQYF
TRBV5-4	NA	TRBJ1-2	NA	TGTGCCAGCAGCTTGGCCGGCCAGGTATATGGCTACACCTTC	CASSLAGQVYGYTF
TRBV10-3	once	TRBJ2-7	TRBD1	TGTGCCATCAGTGAGGGGACAGGGGTCCGCGAGCAGTACTTC	CAISEGTGVREQYF
TRBV2	NA	TRBJ2-2	TRBD1	TGTGCCAGCATGACCCCAGACAGGGTCCCCGGGGAGCTGTTTTTT	CASMTPDRVPGELFF
TRBV28	few	TRBJ2-2	NA	TGTGCCAGCAGTTTGTGGCTAGCGAACACCGGGGAGCTGTTTTTT	CASSLWLANTGELFF
TRBV5-1	NA	TRBJ2-1	TRBD2	TGCGCCAGCAGCTTCGGACTAGCGGGGGACAATGAGCAGTTCTTC	CASSFGLAGDNEQFF
TRBV30	NA	TRBJ2-1	TRBD2	TGTGCCTGGAGTGTAATCGAACTAGCGGGTTCCTACAATGAGCAGTTCTTC	CAWSVIELAGSYNEQFF
TRBV4-2	NA	TRBJ2-7	NA	TGTGCCAGCAGCCAAGCCCAGGGAGGTGGATCCTACGAGCAGTACTTC	CASSQAQGGGSYEQYF
TRBV11-2	NA	TRBJ2-7	NA	TGTGCCAGCAGTAGCTCAGACTTCTACGAGCAGTACTTC	CASSSSDFYEQYF
TRBV30	NA	TRBJ2-1	NA	TGTGCCTGGAGTGACCAGTACAATGAGCAGTTCTTC	CAWSDQYNEQFF
TRBV9	few	TRBJ2-5	NA	TGTGCCAGCAGCCTAGCGCGTCAAGAGACCCAGTACTTC	CASSLARQETQYF
TRBV5-1	NA	TRBJ2-7	TRBD1	TGCGCCAGCAGCTTTGCCTACGGGACAGAACCCTACGAGCAGTACTTC	CASSFAYGTEPYEQYF
TRBV9	NA	TRBJ2-6	NA	TGTGCCAGCAGCGCACCCGGGGCTGGGGCCAACGTCCTGACTTTC	CASSAPGAGANVLTF
TRBV7-8	NA	TRBJ1-2	TRBD1	TGTGCCAGCAGCTTAGGGACAGGGGGTTATTCTAACTATGGCTACACCTTC	CASSLGTGGYSNYGYTF